This T cell receptor beta chain was observed in a study of shared clonotypes between healthy human individuals. On the study more broadly: There were three CD4 naive, three CD4 memory, two CD8 naive and one CD8 memory plates per donor.

Using immunoSEQ multiplex PCR, the repertoire was profiled, and TCRdb retains in-frame clones only, with some absent. The sample has over 1.4 million clones, roughly 95% seen once. This clone was observed a single time. Germline lookup yields CDR1 SGHAT and CDR2 FQNNGV. The CDR3 length is 15 residues. V lost 5 bases to trimming and J lost 2 bases, with 16 bases between them. What was sequenced was naive CD4+ T cells sorted from blood. Subset meaning: CD45RA+ positively selected. This TCR came from a young man in good health. This chain links TRBV11-2 with TRBJ2-7; maybe TRBD2 (5 bases). CDR3 bases: TGTGCCAGCAGCCCCTACGTAGCGACAACCTACGAGCAGTACTTC. Translating gives CASSPYVATTYEQYF.